This T cell receptor beta chain came from a study of shared clonotypes between healthy human individuals. Terminally differentiated effector memory CD45RA+ cells were left out of the naive CD8 fraction, which was CD45RO-negative and positively selected for CCR7. CDR1 is SEHNR and CDR2 is FQNEAQ in the germline V gene (reference sequence). Trimming pared 6 bases from V and 3 bases from J, leaving 15 bases between. The CDR3 consists of 15 residues. The method was immunoSEQ multiplex PCR; TCRdb's version includes in-frame clones alone and lacks a portion of them. This sample yields about 600,000 clones, of which 95% to 96% are seen a single time; 0.1% to 0.11% belongs to the top ten.

This chain joins TRBV7-9 and TRBJ2-1; perhaps TRBD1 as D (6 bases). This TCR derives from a woman aged 30 to 39 in good health. Sequenced: naive CD8+ T cells sorted from blood. CDR3 residues: CASSSGQILYNEQFF. The CDR3 DNA sequence: TGTGCCAGCAGTTCCGGACAGATCCTCTACAATGAGCAGTTCTTC.